This TCR beta chain was obtained from a study of shared clonotypes between healthy human individuals. This clone appeared a single time. It was at deep level that the assay was run. The method was immunoSEQ multiplex PCR; TCRdb's version includes in-frame clones alone and lacks a portion of them. Seen here are millions of clones, 93% observed once, and the top ten hold about 0.41%. From germline, CDR1 is SGHRS and CDR2 YFSETQ. There are 14 residues in the CDR3. The V and J ends lost 4 bases and 7 bases respectively, with 14 bases between them. The receptor was isolated from a man younger than 35 in good health. Some clones in this sample may be carry-over from other donors' samples. This sequence joins TRBV5-1 and TRBJ2-2; D remains unclear. The sequenced material came from naive CD4+ T cells from PBMCs. The sample's subset: CD45RA+ positively selected. The CDR3 loop reads CASSTNTGHGELFF. CDR3 nucleotide sequence: TGCGCCAGCAGCACGAACACCGGGCACGGGGAGCTGTTTTTT.